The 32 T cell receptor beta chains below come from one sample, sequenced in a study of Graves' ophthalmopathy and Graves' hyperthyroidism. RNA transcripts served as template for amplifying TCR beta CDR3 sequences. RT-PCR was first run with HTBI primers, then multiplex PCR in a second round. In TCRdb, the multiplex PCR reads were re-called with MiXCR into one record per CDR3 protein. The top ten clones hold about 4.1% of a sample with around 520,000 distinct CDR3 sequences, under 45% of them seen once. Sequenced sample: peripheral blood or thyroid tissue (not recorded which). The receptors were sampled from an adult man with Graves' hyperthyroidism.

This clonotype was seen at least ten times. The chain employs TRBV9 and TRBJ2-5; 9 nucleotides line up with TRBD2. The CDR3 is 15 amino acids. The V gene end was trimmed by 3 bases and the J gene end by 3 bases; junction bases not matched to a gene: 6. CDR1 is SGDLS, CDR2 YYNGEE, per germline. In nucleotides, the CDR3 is TGTGCCAGCAGCGGTAGCGGGAGTTTTGAAGAGACCCAGTACTTC. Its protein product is CASSGSGSFEETQYF. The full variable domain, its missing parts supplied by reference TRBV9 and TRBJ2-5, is DSGVTQTPKHLITATGQRVTLRCSPRSGDLSVYWYQQSLDQGLQFLIQYYNGEERAKGNILERFSAQQFPDLHSELNLSSLELGDSALYFCASSGSGSFEETQYFGPGTRLLVL.

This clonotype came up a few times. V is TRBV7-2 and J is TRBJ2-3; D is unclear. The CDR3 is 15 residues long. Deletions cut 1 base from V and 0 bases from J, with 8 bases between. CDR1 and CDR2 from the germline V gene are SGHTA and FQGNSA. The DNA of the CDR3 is TGTGCCAGCAGCTTAGTTGGGTGGAGCACAGATACGCAGTATTTT. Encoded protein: CASSLVGWSTDTQYF.

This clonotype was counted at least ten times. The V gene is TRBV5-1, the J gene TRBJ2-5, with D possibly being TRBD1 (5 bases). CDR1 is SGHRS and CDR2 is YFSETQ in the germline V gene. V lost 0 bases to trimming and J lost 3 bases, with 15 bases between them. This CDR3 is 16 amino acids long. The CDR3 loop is CASSLGRRRAEETQYF. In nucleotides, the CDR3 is TGCGCCAGCAGCTTGGGTCGCCGCAGGGCCGAAGAGACCCAGTACTTC.

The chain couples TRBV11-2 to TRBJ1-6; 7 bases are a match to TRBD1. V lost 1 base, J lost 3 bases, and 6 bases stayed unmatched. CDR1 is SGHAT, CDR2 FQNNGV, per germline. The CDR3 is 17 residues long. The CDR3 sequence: CASSLVQGTVYNSPLHF. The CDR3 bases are TGTGCCAGCAGCTTAGTCCAGGGGACAGTCTATAATTCACCCCTCCACTTT.

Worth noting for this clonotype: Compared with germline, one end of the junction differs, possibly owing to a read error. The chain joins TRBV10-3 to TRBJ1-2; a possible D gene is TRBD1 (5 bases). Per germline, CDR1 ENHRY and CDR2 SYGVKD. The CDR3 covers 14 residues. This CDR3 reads CASSESAGLSGYTF. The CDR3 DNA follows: TGTGCCAGCAGTGAGTCGGCAGGGTTGAGCGGCTACACCTTC.

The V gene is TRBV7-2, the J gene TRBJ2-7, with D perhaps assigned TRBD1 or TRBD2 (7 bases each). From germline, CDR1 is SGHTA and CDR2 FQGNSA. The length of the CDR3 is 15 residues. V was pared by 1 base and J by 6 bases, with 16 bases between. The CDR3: CASSLGGGGVGEQYF. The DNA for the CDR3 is TGTGCCAGCAGCTTAGGGGGAGGGGGCGTCGGCGAGCAGTACTTC.

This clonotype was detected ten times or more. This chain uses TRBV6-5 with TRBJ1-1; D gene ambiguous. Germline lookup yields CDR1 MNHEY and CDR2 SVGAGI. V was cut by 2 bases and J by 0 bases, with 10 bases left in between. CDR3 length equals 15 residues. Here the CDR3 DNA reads TGTGCCAGCAGTTACAACGGGGTCGTGAACACTGAAGCTTTCTTT. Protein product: CASSYNGVVNTEAFF.

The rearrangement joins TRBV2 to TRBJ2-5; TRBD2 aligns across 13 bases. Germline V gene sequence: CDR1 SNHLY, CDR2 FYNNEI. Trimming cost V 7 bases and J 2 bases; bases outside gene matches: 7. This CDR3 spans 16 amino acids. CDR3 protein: CASKKRGLAGQETQYF. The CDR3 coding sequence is TGTGCCAGCAAGAAAAGGGGACTAGCGGGACAAGAGACCCAGTACTTC.

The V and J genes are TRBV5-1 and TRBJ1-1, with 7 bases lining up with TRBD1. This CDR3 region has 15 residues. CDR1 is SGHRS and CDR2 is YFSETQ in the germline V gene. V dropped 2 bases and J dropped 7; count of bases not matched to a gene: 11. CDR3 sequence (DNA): TGCGCCAGCAGCTTTCCGAATACCGGGACAGTTGAAGCTTTCTTT. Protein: CASSFPNTGTVEAFF.

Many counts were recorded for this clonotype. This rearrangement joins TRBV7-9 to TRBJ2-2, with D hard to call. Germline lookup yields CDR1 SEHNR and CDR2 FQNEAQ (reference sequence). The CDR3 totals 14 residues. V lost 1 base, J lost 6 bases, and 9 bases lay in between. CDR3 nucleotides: TGTGCCAGCAGCTTAGTGCCGTCGGCCGGGGAGCTGTTTTTT. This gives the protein CASSLVPSAGELFF.

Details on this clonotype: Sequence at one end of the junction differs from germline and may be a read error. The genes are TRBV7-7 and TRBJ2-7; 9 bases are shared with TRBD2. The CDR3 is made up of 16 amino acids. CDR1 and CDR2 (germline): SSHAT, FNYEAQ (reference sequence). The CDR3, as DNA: TGTGCTAGCAGCTTACGTAGCGGGGGATCCTACAATGAGCAGTACTTC. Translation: CASSLRSGGSYNEQYF.

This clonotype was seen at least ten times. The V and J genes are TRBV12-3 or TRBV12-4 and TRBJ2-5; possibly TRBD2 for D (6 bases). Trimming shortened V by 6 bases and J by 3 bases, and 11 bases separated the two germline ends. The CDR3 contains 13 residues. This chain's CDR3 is CASRLTRKETQYF. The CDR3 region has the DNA TGTGCCAGCAGATTGACTAGGAAAGAGACCCAGTACTTC.

CDR3 residues: CASSSDLGLGGDEQYF. In DNA, the CDR3 is TGCGCCAGCAGCTCCGACCTTGGACTAGGCGGCGACGAGCAGTACTTC. V and J are TRBV5-1 and TRBJ2-7; TRBD2 matches at 7 bases. Germline loops: CDR1 SGHRS, CDR2 YFSETQ. Germline trimming cut 3 bases from V and 5 bases from J; bases unmatched to any gene: 14. The CDR3 contains 16 residues.

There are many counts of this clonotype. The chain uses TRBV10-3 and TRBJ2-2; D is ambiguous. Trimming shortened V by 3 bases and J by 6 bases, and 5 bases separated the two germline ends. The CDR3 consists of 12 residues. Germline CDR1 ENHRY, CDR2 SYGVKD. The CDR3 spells CAISDPAGELFF. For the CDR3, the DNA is TGTGCCATCAGTGACCCAGCCGGGGAGCTGTTTTTT.

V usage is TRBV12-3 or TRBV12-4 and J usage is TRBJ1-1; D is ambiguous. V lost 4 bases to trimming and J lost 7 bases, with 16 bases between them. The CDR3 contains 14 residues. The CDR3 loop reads CASSSVVSMGEAFF. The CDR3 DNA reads TGTGCCAGCAGTTCGGTGGTTAGCATGGGTGAAGCTTTCTTT.

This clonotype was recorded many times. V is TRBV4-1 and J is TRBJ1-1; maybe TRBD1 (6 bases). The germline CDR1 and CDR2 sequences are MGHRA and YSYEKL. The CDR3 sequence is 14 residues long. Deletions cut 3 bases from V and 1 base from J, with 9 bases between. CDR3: CASSHTGRNTEAFF. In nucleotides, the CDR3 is TGCGCCAGCAGCCACACAGGGAGGAACACTGAAGCTTTCTTT.

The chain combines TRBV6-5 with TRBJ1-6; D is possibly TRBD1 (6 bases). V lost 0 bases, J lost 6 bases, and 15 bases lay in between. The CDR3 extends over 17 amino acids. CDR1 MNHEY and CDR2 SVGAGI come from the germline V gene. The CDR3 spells CASSYSKGGLGNSPLHF. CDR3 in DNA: TGTGCCAGCAGTTACTCAAAGGGGGGGCTCGGTAATTCACCCCTCCACTTT.

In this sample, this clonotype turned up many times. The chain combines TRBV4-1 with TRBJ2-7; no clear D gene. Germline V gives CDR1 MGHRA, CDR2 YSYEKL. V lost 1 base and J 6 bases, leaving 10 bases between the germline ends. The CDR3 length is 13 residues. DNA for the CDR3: TGCGCCAGCAGCCAAGGAACGCTGGGCGAGCAGTACTTC. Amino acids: CASSQGTLGEQYF.

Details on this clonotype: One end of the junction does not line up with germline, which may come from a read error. The CDR3 DNA follows: TGCGCCAGCAGCTTGGAGCGCGGGGGGCAGTACTTC. Encoded protein: CASSLERGGQYF. The rearrangement uses TRBV11-1 and TRBJ2-7; TRBD2 matches at 7 bases. CDR1 SGHAT and CDR2 FQDESV come from the germline V gene (reference sequence). The CDR3 spans 12 residues. The complete variable domain, with remaining parts taken from reference TRBV11-1 and TRBJ2-7, reads EAEVAQSPRYKITEKSQAVAFWCDPISGHATLYWYRQILGQGPELLVQFQDESVVDDSQLPKDRFSAERLKGVDSTLKIQPAELGDSAMYLCASSLERGGQYFGPGTRLTVT.

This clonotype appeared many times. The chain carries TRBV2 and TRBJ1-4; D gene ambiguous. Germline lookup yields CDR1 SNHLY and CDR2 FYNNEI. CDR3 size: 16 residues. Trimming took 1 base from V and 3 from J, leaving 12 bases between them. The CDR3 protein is CASSEGVKLSNEKLFF. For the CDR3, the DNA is TGTGCCAGCAGTGAAGGTGTCAAATTGTCTAATGAAAAACTGTTTTTT.

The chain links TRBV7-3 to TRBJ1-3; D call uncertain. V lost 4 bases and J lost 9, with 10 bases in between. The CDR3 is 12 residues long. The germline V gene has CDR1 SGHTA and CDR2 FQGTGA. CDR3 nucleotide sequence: TGTGCCAGCAGCTCCGACGGGAGCACCATATATTTT. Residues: CASSSDGSTIYF.

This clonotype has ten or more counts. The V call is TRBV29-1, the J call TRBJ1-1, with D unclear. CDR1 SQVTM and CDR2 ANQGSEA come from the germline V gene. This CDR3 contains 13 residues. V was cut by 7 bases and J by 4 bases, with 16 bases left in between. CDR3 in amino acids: CSAQPGGSTEAFF. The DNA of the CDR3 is TGCAGCGCCCAGCCGGGAGGGTCCACTGAAGCTTTCTTT. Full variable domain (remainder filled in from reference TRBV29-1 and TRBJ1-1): SAVISQKPSRDICQRGTSLTIQCQVDSQVTMMFWYRQQPGQSLTLIATANQGSEATYESGFVIDKFPISRPNLTFSTLTVSNMSPEDSSIYLCSAQPGGSTEAFFGQGTRLTVV.

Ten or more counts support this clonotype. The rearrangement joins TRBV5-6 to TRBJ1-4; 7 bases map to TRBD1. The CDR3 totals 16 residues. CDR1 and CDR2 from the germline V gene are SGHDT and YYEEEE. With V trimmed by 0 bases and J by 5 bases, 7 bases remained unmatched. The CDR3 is CASSLATGQPNEKLFF. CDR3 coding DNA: TGTGCCAGCAGCTTGGCTACGGGACAGCCGAATGAAAAACTGTTTTTT.

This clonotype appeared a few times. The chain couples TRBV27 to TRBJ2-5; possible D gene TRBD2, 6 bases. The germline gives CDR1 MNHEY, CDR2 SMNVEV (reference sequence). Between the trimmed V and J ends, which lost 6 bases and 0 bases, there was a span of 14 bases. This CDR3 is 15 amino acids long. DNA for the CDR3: TGTGCCAGCAGACTATGGGACTCAAACCAAGAGACCCAGTACTTC. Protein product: CASRLWDSNQETQYF.

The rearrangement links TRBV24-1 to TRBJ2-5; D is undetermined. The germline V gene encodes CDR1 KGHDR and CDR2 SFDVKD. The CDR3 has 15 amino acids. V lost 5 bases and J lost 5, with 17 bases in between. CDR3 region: CATSVSAVYNETQYF. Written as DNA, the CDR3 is TGTGCCACCAGTGTGAGCGCGGTGTACAATGAGACCCAGTACTTC.

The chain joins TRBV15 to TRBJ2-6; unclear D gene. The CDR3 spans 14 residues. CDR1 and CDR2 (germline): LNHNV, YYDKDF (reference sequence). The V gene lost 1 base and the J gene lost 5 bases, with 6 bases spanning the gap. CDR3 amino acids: CATSRGVRANVLTF. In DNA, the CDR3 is TGTGCCACCAGCAGAGGCGTGCGGGCCAACGTCCTGACTTTC.

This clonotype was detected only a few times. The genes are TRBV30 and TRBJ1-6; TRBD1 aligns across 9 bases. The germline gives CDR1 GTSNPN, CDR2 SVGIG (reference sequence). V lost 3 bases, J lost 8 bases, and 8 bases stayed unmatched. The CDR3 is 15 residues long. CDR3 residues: CAWRRPGQGDSPLHF. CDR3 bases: TGTGCCTGGAGACGGCCGGGACAGGGTGATTCACCCCTCCACTTT.

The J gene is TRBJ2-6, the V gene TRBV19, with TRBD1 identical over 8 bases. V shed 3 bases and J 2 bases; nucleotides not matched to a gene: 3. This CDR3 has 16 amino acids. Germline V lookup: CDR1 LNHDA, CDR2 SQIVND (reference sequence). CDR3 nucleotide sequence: TGTGCCAGTAGTATCCAGGACAGGGCTGGGGCCAACGTCCTGACTTTC. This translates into CASSIQDRAGANVLTF.

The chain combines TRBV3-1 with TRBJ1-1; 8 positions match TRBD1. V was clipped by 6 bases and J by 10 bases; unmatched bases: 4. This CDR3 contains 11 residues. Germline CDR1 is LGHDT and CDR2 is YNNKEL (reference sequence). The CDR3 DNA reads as TGTGCCAGCAGGTTACAGGGGGTAGCTTTCTTT. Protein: CASRLQGVAFF. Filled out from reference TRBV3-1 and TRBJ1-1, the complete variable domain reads DTAVSQTPKYLVTQMGNDKSIKCEQNLGHDTMYWYKQDSKKFLKIMFSYNNKELIINETVPNRFSPKSPDKAHLNLHINSLELGDSAVYFCASRLQGVAFFGQGTRLTVV.

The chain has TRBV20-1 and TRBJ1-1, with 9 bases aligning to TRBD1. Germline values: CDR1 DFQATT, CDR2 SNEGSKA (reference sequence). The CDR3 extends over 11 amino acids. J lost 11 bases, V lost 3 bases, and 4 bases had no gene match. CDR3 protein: CSARGGQGAFF. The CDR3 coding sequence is TGCAGTGCTAGGGGAGGACAGGGGGCTTTCTTT.

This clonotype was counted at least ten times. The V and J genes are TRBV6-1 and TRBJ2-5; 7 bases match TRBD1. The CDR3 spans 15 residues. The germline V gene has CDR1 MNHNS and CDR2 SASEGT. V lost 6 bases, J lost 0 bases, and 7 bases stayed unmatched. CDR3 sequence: CASRWDSGNQETQYF. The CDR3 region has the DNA TGTGCCAGCAGATGGGACAGTGGCAACCAAGAGACCCAGTACTTC.

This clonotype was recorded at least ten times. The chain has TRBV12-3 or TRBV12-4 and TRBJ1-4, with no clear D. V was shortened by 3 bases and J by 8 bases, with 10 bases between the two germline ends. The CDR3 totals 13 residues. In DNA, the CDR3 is TGTGCCAGCAGTTTGAACCTGGGGGAAAAACTGTTTTTT. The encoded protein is CASSLNLGEKLFF.